This entry describes one T cell receptor beta chain. V lost 1 base to trimming and J lost 2 bases, with 14 bases between them. This CDR3 is 16 amino acids long. Germline lookup yields CDR1 LGHNA and CDR2 YSLEER. As the template, RNA transcripts were used to amplify TCR beta CDR3 regions. Following a first-round RT-PCR that used HTBI primers, a second-round multiplex PCR was carried out. One entry per CDR3 protein, called by TCRdb with MiXCR from the multiplex PCR reads. The table has over 650,000 distinct CDR3 sequences, about 40% seen once. It was from under 13 ml of fresh peripheral blood that the PBMCs came. These data originate in a study of Graves' ophthalmopathy and Graves' hyperthyroidism.

The V gene is TRBV4-3, the J gene TRBJ2-5, with D tentatively TRBD1 or TRBD2 (6 bases each). Sequencing was carried out using peripheral blood. The clonotype was recovered from an adult man with Graves' ophthalmopathy. DNA of the CDR3: TGCGCCAGCAGCCAAGTAGGGGGGCTCCCTCAAGAGACCCAGTACTTC. Translating it yields CASSQVGGLPQETQYF.